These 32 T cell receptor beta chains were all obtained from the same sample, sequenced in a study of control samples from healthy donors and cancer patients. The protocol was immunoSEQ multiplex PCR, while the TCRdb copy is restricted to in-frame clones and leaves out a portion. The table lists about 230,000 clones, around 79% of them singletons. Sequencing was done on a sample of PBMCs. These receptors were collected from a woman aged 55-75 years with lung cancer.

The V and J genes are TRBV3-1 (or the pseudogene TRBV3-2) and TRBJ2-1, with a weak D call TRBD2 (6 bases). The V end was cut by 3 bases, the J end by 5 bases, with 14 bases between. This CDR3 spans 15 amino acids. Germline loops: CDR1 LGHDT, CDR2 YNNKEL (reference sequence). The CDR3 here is CASSQERLVHNEQFF. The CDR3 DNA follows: TGTGCCAGCAGCCAGGAAAGACTAGTCCACAATGAGCAGTTCTTC.

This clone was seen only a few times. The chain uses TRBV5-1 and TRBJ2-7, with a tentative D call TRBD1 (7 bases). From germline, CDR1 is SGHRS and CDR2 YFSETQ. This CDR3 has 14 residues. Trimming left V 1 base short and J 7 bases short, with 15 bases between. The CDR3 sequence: CASSLLGPGGEQYF. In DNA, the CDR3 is TGCGCCAGCAGCTTGCTTGGTCCAGGGGGGGAGCAGTACTTC.

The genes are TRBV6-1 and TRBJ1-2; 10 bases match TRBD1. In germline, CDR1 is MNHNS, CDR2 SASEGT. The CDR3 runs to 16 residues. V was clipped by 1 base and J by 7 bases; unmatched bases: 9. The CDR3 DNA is TGTGCCAGCAGTGAAGGGAGGGAGGGACAGGGGTTTGGCTACACCTTC. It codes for CASSEGREGQGFGYTF.

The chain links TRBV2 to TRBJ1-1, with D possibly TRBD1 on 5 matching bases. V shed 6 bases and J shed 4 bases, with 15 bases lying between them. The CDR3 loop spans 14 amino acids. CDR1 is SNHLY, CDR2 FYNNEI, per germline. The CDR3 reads CASRGGLSSTEAFF. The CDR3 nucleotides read TGTGCCAGCAGGGGGGGACTGAGTAGCACTGAAGCTTTCTTT.

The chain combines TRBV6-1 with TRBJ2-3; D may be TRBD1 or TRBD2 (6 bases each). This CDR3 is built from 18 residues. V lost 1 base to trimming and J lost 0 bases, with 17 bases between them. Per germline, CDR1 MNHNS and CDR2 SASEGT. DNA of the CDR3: TGTGCCAGCAGTGAAGGGACGGCCGGGGGCCCCAGCACAGATACGCAGTATTTT. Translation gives CASSEGTAGGPSTDTQYF.

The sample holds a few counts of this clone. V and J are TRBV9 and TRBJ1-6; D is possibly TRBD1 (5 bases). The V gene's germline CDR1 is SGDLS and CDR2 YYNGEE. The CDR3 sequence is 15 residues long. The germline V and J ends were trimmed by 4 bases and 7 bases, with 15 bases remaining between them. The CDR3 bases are TGTGCCAGCAGCCCCTCCACCGACAGAAATTCACCCCTCCACTTT. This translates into CASSPSTDRNSPLHF.

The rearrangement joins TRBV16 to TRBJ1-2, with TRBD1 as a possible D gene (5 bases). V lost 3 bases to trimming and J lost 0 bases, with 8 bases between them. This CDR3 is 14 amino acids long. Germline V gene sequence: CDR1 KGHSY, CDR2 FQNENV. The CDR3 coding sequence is TGTGCCAGCAGCCACGACAGCTCTAACTATGGCTACACCTTC. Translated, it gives CASSHDSSNYGYTF.

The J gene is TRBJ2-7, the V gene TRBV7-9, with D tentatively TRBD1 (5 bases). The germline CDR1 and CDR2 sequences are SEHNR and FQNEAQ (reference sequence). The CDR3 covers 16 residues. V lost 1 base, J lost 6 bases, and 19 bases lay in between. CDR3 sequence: CASSLGGYNPSLEQYF. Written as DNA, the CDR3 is TGTGCCAGCAGCTTAGGGGGCTACAATCCCTCCCTCGAGCAGTACTTC.

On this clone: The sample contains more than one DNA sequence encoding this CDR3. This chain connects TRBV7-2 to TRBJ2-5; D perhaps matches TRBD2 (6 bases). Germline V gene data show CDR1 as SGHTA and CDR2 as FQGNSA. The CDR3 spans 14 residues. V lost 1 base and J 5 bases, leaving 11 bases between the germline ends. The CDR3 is CASSLGGGGETQYF. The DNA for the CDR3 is TGTGCCAGCAGCTTAGGCGGTGGAGGGGAGACCCAGTACTTC.

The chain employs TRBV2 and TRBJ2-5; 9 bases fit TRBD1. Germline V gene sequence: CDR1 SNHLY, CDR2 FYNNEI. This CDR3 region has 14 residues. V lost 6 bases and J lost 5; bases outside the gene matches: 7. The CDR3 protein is CASRDRTGAETQYF. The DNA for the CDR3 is TGTGCCAGCAGGGACCGGACAGGGGCTGAGACCCAGTACTTC. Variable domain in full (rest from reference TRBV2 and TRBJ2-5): EPEVTQTPSHQVTQMGQEVILRCVPISNHLYFYWYRQILGQKVEFLVSFYNNEISEKSEIFDDQFSVERPDGSNFTLKIRSTKLEDSAMYFCASRDRTGAETQYFGPGTRLLVL.

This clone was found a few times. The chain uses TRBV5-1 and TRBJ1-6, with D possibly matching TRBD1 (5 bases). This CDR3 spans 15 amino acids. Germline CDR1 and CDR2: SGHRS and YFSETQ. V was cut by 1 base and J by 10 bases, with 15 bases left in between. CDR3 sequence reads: CASSLSGRVWSPLHF. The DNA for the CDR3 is TGCGCCAGCAGCTTGTCAGGCAGGGTTTGGTCACCCCTCCACTTT.

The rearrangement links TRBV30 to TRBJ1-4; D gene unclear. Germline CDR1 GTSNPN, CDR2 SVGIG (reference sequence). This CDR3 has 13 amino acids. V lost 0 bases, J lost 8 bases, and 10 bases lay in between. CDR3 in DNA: TGTGCCTGGAGTGTAGCCGAGGGCGAAAAACTGTTTTTT. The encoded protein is CAWSVAEGEKLFF.

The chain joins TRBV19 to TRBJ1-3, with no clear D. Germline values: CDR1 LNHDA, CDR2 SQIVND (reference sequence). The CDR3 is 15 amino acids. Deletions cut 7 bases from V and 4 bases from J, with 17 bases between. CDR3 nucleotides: TGTGCCAGTACCTCGTCCCACGTTCCAGGAAACACCATATATTTT. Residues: CASTSSHVPGNTIYF.

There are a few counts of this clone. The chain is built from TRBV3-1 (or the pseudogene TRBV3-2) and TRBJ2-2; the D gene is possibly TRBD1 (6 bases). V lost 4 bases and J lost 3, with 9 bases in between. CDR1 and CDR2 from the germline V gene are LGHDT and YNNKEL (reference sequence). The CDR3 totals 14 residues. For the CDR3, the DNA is TGTGCCAGCAGCCGAACAGGGCACACCGGGGAGCTGTTTTTT. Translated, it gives CASSRTGHTGELFF.

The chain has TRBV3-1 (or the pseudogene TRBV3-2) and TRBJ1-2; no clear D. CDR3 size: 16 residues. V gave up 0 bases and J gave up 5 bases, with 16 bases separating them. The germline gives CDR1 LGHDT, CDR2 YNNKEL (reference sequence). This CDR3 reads CASSQDPLGATYGYTF. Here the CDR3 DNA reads TGTGCCAGCAGCCAAGACCCCTTAGGTGCCACTTATGGCTACACCTTC.

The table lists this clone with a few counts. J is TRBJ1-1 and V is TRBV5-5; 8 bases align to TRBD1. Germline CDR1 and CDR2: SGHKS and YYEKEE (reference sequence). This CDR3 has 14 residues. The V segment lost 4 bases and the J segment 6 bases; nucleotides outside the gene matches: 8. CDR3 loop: CASSAQGAGAEAFF. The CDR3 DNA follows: TGTGCCAGCAGCGCCCAGGGGGCGGGCGCTGAAGCTTTCTTT.

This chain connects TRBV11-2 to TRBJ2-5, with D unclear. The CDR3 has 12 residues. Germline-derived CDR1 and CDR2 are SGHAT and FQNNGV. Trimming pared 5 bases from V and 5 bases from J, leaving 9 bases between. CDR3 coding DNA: TGTGCCAGCAGCCCAATGGGGGAGACCCAGTACTTC. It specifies CASSPMGETQYF.

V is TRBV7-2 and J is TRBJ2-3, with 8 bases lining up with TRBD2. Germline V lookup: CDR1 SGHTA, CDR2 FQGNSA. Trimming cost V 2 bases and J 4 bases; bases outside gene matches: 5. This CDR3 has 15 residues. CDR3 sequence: CASSLSGGLSDTQYF. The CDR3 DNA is TGTGCCAGCAGCTTATCGGGGGGGCTATCAGATACGCAGTATTTT.

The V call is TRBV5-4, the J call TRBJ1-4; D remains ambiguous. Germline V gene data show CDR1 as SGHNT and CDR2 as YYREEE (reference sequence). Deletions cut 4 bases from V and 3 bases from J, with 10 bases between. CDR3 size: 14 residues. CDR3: CASSAWTSNEKLFF. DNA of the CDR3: TGTGCCAGCAGCGCCTGGACTTCTAATGAAAAACTGTTTTTT.

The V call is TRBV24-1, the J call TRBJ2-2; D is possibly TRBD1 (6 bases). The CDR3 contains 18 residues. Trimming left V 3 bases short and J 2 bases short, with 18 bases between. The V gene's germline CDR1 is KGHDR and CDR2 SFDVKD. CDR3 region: CATSDNRPVTGNTGELFF. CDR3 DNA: TGTGCCACCAGTGATAACCGGCCGGTGACAGGCAACACCGGGGAGCTGTTTTTT.

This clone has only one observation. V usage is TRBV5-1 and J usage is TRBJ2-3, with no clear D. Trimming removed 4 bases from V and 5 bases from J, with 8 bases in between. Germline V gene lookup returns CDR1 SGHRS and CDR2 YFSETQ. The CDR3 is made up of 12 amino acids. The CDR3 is CASSPPGDTQYF. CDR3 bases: TGCGCCAGCAGCCCCCCGGGAGATACGCAGTATTTT. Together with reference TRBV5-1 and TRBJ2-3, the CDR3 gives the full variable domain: KAGVTQTPRYLIKTRGQQVTLSCSPISGHRSVSWYQQTPGQGLQFLFEYFSETQRNKGNFPGRFSGRQFSNSRSEMNVSTLELGDSALYLCASSPPGDTQYFGPGTRLTVL.

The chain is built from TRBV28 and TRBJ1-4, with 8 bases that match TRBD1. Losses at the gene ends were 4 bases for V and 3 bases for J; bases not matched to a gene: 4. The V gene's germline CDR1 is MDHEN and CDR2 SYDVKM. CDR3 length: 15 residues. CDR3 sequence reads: CASSSGQGPNEKLFF. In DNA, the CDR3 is TGTGCCAGCAGTTCTGGACAGGGCCCTAATGAAAAACTGTTTTTT.

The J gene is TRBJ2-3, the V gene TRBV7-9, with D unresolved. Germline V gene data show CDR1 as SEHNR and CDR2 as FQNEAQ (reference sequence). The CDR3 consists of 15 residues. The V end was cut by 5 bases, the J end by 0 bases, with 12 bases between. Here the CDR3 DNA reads TGTGCCAGCAGCCCCAGATACGGCAGCACAGATACGCAGTATTTT. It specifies CASSPRYGSTDTQYF.

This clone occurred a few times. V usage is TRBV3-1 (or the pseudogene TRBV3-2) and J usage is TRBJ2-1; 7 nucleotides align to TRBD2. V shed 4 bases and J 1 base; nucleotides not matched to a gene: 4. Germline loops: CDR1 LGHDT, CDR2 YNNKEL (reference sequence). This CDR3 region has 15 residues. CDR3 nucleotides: TGTGCCAGCAGCCCAACGGGGGGTTCCTACAATGAGCAGTTCTTC. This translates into CASSPTGGSYNEQFF.

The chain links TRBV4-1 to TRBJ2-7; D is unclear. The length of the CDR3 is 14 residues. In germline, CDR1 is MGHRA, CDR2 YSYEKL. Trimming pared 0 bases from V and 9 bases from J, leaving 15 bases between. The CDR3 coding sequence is TGCGCCAGCAGCCAAGACATTGCTAGTATTTCGCAGTACTTC. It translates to CASSQDIASISQYF.

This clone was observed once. CDR3 sequence: CASSYTGRIYTF. DNA of the CDR3: TGTGCCAGCAGTTACACAGGGAGAATCTACACCTTC. The chain is built from TRBV6-5 and TRBJ1-2; a possible D gene is TRBD1 (6 bases). Germline V gives CDR1 MNHEY, CDR2 SVGAGI. V shed 2 bases and J shed 10 bases, with 11 bases lying between them. This CDR3 is built from 12 residues.

The CDR3 protein is CASSLGRTGQGTYEQYF. In nucleotides, the CDR3 is TGTGCCAGCAGCTTAGGGAGGACGGGACAGGGAACCTACGAGCAGTACTTC. The gene calls are TRBV7-9 and TRBJ2-7, with TRBD1 matching 9 bases. This CDR3 contains 17 residues. J lost 2 bases, V lost 1 base, and 9 bases had no gene match. Germline V gene lookup returns CDR1 SEHNR and CDR2 FQNEAQ (reference sequence).

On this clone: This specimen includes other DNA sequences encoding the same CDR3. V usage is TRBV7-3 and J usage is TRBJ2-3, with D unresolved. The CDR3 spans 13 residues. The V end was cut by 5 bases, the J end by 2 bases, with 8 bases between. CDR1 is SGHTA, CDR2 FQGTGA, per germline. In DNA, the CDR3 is TGTGCCAGCAGCCCCAGAAACACAGATACGCAGTATTTT. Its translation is CASSPRNTDTQYF.

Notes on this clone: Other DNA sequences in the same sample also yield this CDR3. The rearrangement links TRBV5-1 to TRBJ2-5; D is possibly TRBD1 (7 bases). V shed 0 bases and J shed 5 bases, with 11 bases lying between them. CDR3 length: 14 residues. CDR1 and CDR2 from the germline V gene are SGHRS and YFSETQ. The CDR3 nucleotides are TGCGCCAGCAGCTTGGGACAGGGAGGCGAGACCCAGTACTTC. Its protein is CASSLGQGGETQYF. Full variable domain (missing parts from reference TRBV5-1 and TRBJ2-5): KAGVTQTPRYLIKTRGQQVTLSCSPISGHRSVSWYQQTPGQGLQFLFEYFSETQRNKGNFPGRFSGRQFSNSRSEMNVSTLELGDSALYLCASSLGQGGETQYFGPGTRLLVL.

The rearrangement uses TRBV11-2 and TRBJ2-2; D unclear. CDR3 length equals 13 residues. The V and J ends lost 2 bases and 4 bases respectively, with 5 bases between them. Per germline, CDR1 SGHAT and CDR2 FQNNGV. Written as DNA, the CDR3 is TGTGCCAGCAGCTTACCGAGCACCGGGGAGCTGTTTTTT. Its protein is CASSLPSTGELFF.

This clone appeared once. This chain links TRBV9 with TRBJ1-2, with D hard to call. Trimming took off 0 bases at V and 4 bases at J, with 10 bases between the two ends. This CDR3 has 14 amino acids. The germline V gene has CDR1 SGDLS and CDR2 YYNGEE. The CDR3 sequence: CASSVDLETYGYTF. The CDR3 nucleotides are TGTGCCAGCAGCGTAGACCTGGAGACCTATGGCTACACCTTC.

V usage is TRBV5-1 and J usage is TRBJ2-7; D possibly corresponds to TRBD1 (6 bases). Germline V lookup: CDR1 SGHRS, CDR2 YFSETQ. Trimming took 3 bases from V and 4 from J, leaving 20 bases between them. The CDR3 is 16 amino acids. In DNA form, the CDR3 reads TGCGCCAGCAGCTCCCTCGGCGCAGGGGACCGATACGAGCAGTACTTC. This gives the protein CASSSLGAGDRYEQYF.